The 9 T cell receptor beta chains below come from one sample, sequenced in a study of blood T cell repertoires in COVID-19. Generated by immunoSEQ multiplex PCR, the TCRdb table keeps only in-frame clones and is missing some. Among roughly 74,000 clones listed, around 90% were seen once. Sequenced material: peripheral blood. Every receptor here comes from an elderly woman with active or convalescent COVID-19.

The chain couples TRBV7-8 to TRBJ1-1, with TRBD1 as a possible D gene (6 bases). The germline CDR1 and CDR2 sequences are SGHVS and FQNEAQ. This CDR3 region has 13 residues. The V and J ends lost 7 bases and 7 bases respectively, with 16 bases between them. CDR3 loop: CASNQGLTLEAFF. The DNA of the CDR3 is TGTGCCAGCAACCAGGGGCTAACCCTTGAAGCTTTCTTT.

J is TRBJ2-2 and V is TRBV6-5, with D perhaps matching TRBD2 (6 bases). Germline V gives CDR1 MNHEY, CDR2 SVGAGI. The CDR3 sequence is 14 residues long. V was cut by 6 bases and J by 8 bases, with 16 bases left in between. The DNA of the CDR3 is TGTGCCAGCAGGCGGGACTCCGGGGGAGGGGAGCTGTTTTTT. Its protein product is CASRRDSGGGELFF.

The chain is built from TRBV2 and TRBJ1-5; D is possibly TRBD1 (5 bases). V lost 3 bases, J lost 7 bases, and 13 bases lay in between. Germline CDR1 SNHLY, CDR2 FYNNEI. The CDR3 runs 14 residues. The CDR3: CASSEQGGGQPQHF. Written as DNA, the CDR3 is TGTGCCAGCAGTGAGCAGGGCGGGGGACAGCCCCAGCATTTT. Supplemented by reference TRBV2 and TRBJ1-5, the full variable domain reads EPEVTQTPSHQVTQMGQEVILRCVPISNHLYFYWYRQILGQKVEFLVSFYNNEISEKSEIFDDQFSVERPDGSNFTLKIRSTKLEDSAMYFCASSEQGGGQPQHFGDGTRLSIL.

The chain links TRBV19 to TRBJ2-6; D is undetermined. Trimming removed 4 bases from V and 0 bases from J, with 7 bases in between. Germline V CDR1 and CDR2: LNHDA, SQIVND (reference sequence). There are 15 residues in the CDR3. The CDR3 sequence is CASSKQLSGANVLTF. The CDR3 DNA sequence: TGTGCCAGTAGTAAACAGCTCTCTGGGGCCAACGTCCTGACTTTC. The full variable domain, completed using reference TRBV19 and TRBJ2-6, is DGGITQSPKYLFRKEGQNVTLSCEQNLNHDAMYWYRQDPGQGLRLIYYSQIVNDFQKGDIAEGYSVSREKKESFPLTVTSAQKNPTAFYLCASSKQLSGANVLTFGAGSRLTVL.

The chain recombines TRBV5-1 with TRBJ2-2; 9 bases are a match to TRBD1. Germline loops: CDR1 SGHRS, CDR2 YFSETQ. J lost 4 bases, V lost 2 bases, and 3 bases had no gene match. This CDR3 has 15 residues. The DNA of the CDR3 is TGCGCCAGCAGCTTACAGGGGGCCTTCACCGGGGAGCTGTTTTTT. It codes for CASSLQGAFTGELFF.

The chain employs TRBV4-3 and TRBJ2-1; 15 bases map to TRBD2. This CDR3 has 18 residues. Per the germline V gene, CDR1 is LGHNA and CDR2 is YSLEER. J gave up 9 bases and V 4 bases, and 13 bases lay outside the gene matches. CDR3 DNA: TGCGCCAGCAGCCCAAGTGTTTTGGGACTAGCGGGGGGAACTGAGCAGTTCTTC. Translated: CASSPSVLGLAGGTEQFF.

V is TRBV7-9 and J is TRBJ2-2; 9 nucleotides agree with TRBD1. The CDR3 runs to 17 residues. V shed 5 bases and J 0 bases; nucleotides not matched to a gene: 7. Germline CDR1 and CDR2: SEHNR and FQNEAQ (reference sequence). CDR3 in amino acids: CASSRGQGGANTGELFF. Written as DNA, the CDR3 is TGTGCCAGCAGCAGGGGACAGGGTGGAGCGAACACCGGGGAGCTGTTTTTT. Full variable domain (rest looked up from reference TRBV7-9 and TRBJ2-2): DTGVSQNPRHKITKRGQNVTFRCDPISEHNRLYWYRQTLGQGPEFLTYFQNEAQLEKSRLLSDRFSAERPKGSFSTLEIQRTEQGDSAMYLCASSRGQGGANTGELFFGEGSRLTVL.

This clone was seen more than once but under ten times. The chain uses TRBV30 and TRBJ1-5; D is uncertain. The CDR3 runs 14 residues. V was trimmed by 3 bases and J by 2 bases, leaving 11 bases between them. Germline CDR1 is GTSNPN and CDR2 is SVGIG (reference sequence). The CDR3 DNA follows: TGTGCCTGGAGCCCTAACTCCGGCAATCAGCCCCAGCATTTT. Translating gives CAWSPNSGNQPQHF.

The V gene is TRBV9, the J gene TRBJ2-1, with 12 nucleotides matching TRBD2. Germline V gives CDR1 SGDLS, CDR2 YYNGEE. Trimming removed 2 bases from V and 7 bases from J; junction bases left unmatched: 16. The CDR3 sequence is 19 residues long. CDR3 nucleotides: TGTGCCAGCAGCGTGCAGGCCCCTGTACTAGCGGGAGGAATGAATGAGCAGTTCTTC. Encoded protein: CASSVQAPVLAGGMNEQFF.